What follows are 15 T cell receptor beta chains derived from one specimen sequenced in a study of T cell changes during pregnancy in multiple sclerosis. Measured with immunoSEQ multiplex PCR; TCRdb has only the in-frame clones, and not every one. The table includes about 120,000 clones, 93% detected once. The specimen was peripheral blood, collected before pregnancy. Receptor source: a female donor with multiple sclerosis, enrolled in a pregnancy study.

The chain couples TRBV18 to TRBJ2-3; D remains unclear. The V and J ends lost 5 bases and 0 bases respectively, with 6 bases between them. CDR3 length: 13 residues. Germline CDR1 is KGHSH and CDR2 is LQKENI. CDR3 protein: CASSILSTDTQYF. CDR3 in DNA: TGTGCCAGCTCAATCCTTAGCACAGATACGCAGTATTTT.

The chain recombines TRBV5-8 with TRBJ2-7; 11 nucleotides line up with TRBD1. The CDR3 has 14 amino acids. CDR1 and CDR2 (germline): SGHTS, YDEGEE. J gave up 7 bases and V 5 bases, and 8 bases lay outside the gene matches. The DNA of the CDR3 is TGTGCCAGCAGATCCCGGACAGGGGGCCAGGAGCAGTACTTC. The encoded protein is CASRSRTGGQEQYF.

This clone came up once. CDR3: CASSYSGQTNSPLHF. The DNA of the CDR3 is TGTGCCAGCAGTTACTCAGGACAGACTAATTCACCCCTCCACTTT. This chain links TRBV6-5 with TRBJ1-6; TRBD1 might be the D (6 bases). Germline values: CDR1 MNHEY, CDR2 SVGAGI. V was clipped by 0 bases and J by 6 bases, with 9 bases between them. The CDR3 length is 15 residues.

This chain connects TRBV19 to TRBJ2-1, with 8 bases matching TRBD2. There are 15 residues in the CDR3. V lost 1 base to trimming and J lost 5 bases; unmatched junction nucleotides: 4. Germline V CDR1 and CDR2: LNHDA, SQIVND (reference sequence). The CDR3 sequence is CASSIGRGAHNEQFF. CDR3 in DNA: TGTGCCAGTAGTATAGGGCGGGGGGCACACAATGAGCAGTTCTTC. The full variable domain, with the rest looked up from reference TRBV19 and TRBJ2-1, is DGGITQSPKYLFRKEGQNVTLSCEQNLNHDAMYWYRQDPGQGLRLIYYSQIVNDFQKGDIAEGYSVSREKKESFPLTVTSAQKNPTAFYLCASSIGRGAHNEQFFGPGTRLTVL.

This sequence joins TRBV7-9 and TRBJ1-1; no reliable D call. In germline, CDR1 is SEHNR, CDR2 FQNEAQ (reference sequence). Trimming removed 3 bases at V and 4 bases at J, with 3 bases between. This CDR3 comprises 11 residues. CDR3 residues: CASSFGTEAFF. CDR3 sequence (DNA): TGTGCCAGCAGCTTCGGCACTGAAGCTTTCTTT. The whole variable domain, filled in from reference TRBV7-9 and TRBJ1-1, reads DTGVSQNPRHKITKRGQNVTFRCDPISEHNRLYWYRQTLGQGPEFLTYFQNEAQLEKSRLLSDRFSAERPKGSFSTLEIQRTEQGDSAMYLCASSFGTEAFFGQGTRLTVV.

The chain couples TRBV6-6 to TRBJ2-7; weak D call: TRBD2 (7 bases). This CDR3 comprises 13 residues. CDR1 and CDR2 (germline): MNHNY, SVGAGI (reference sequence). The germline V and J ends were trimmed by 6 bases and 4 bases, with 13 bases remaining between them. The CDR3 DNA is TGTGCCAGCAGCAGCGGGACACCTTACGAGCAGTACTTC. Protein sequence: CASSSGTPYEQYF.

The chain links TRBV9 to TRBJ2-1; TRBD1 matches 9 bases. Germline CDR1 and CDR2: SGDLS and YYNGEE. The CDR3 is 16 residues long. Trimming at V came to 4 bases and at J to 6 bases, leaving 11 bases not matched to a gene. CDR3 nucleotide sequence: TGTGCCAGCAGCCCGAATGAGGGACAGGGTTTCAATGAGCAGTTCTTC. As protein: CASSPNEGQGFNEQFF. The whole variable domain, filled in from reference TRBV9 and TRBJ2-1, reads DSGVTQTPKHLITATGQRVTLRCSPRSGDLSVYWYQQSLDQGLQFLIQYYNGEERAKGNILERFSAQQFPDLHSELNLSSLELGDSALYFCASSPNEGQGFNEQFFGPGTRLTVL.

This clone turned up a few times. The chain recombines TRBV30 with TRBJ1-1; D is undetermined. V lost 6 bases, J lost 4 bases, and 12 bases lay in between. CDR3 length equals 12 residues. Looked up from germline, CDR1 is GTSNPN and CDR2 is SVGIG (reference sequence). The CDR3 DNA sequence: TGTGCCTGCCGACCGGAGGCCACTGAAGCTTTCTTT. Its translation is CACRPEATEAFF.

The chain combines TRBV11-3 with TRBJ1-1; D gene uncertain. Trimming left V 7 bases short and J 0 bases short, with 15 bases between. The CDR3 is 15 amino acids. Germline lookup yields CDR1 SGHNT and CDR2 YENEEA. The CDR3 DNA sequence: TGTGCCAGCAACCTAATGGCAGGTATGAACACTGAAGCTTTCTTT. Amino acids: CASNLMAGMNTEAFF.

The CDR3 loop reads CASRGRAISTDTQYF. The DNA of the CDR3 is TGCGCCAGCAGAGGCAGAGCGATTAGCACAGATACGCAGTATTTT. The chain carries TRBV5-1 and TRBJ2-3; no reliable D call. The CDR3 is 15 residues long. Germline V gene data show CDR1 as SGHRS and CDR2 as YFSETQ. V was cut by 5 bases and J by 0 bases, with 13 bases left in between.

The gene calls are TRBV29-1 and TRBJ2-7, with TRBD2 identical over 8 bases. CDR1 is SQVTM, CDR2 ANQGSEA, per germline. The CDR3 totals 16 residues. The trim removed 0 bases at V and 3 bases at J, leaving 10 bases unmatched. In nucleotides, the CDR3 is TGCAGCGTTGAAGATCGTCGGGGGGGGTTTGACTACGAGCAGTACTTC. Protein sequence: CSVEDRRGGFDYEQYF.

The chain recombines TRBV29-1 with TRBJ2-5, with a possible D match to TRBD2 (6 bases). The CDR3 runs 15 residues. Germline CDR1 and CDR2: SQVTM and ANQGSEA. Trimming pared 7 bases from V and 5 bases from J, leaving 23 bases between. The CDR3 DNA reads as TGCAGCGCTTCACAGATGGGGCGCGCGGGGGAGACCCAGTACTTC. Its protein product is CSASQMGRAGETQYF. Combining the CDR3 with reference TRBV29-1 and TRBJ2-5 gives the whole variable domain SAVISQKPSRDICQRGTSLTIQCQVDSQVTMMFWYRQQPGQSLTLIATANQGSEATYESGFVIDKFPISRPNLTFSTLTVSNMSPEDSSIYLCSASQMGRAGETQYFGPGTRLLVL.

The V gene is TRBV5-4, the J gene TRBJ1-1; TRBD1 is a possible D gene (6 bases). Trimming removed 4 bases from V and 1 base from J, with 11 bases in between. This CDR3 is built from 14 residues. CDR1 SGHNT and CDR2 YYREEE come from the germline V gene (reference sequence). CDR3 sequence: CASSGDIANTEAFF. CDR3 sequence (DNA): TGTGCCAGCAGCGGGGACATCGCGAACACTGAAGCTTTCTTT.

This clone turned up a few times. The gene calls are TRBV5-4 and TRBJ2-5, with D possibly matching TRBD2 (6 bases). This CDR3 is built from 15 residues. V lost 5 bases and J 7 bases, leaving 21 bases between the germline ends. Germline CDR1 and CDR2: SGHNT and YYREEE (reference sequence). CDR3 protein: CASRLAQGAEGTQYF. The CDR3 region has the DNA TGTGCCAGCAGATTAGCTCAGGGTGCGGAGGGGACCCAGTACTTC.

The chain uses TRBV18 and TRBJ2-3; 7 nucleotides line up with TRBD2. V lost 8 bases and J lost 1; bases outside the gene matches: 15. This CDR3 comprises 17 residues. The germline gives CDR1 KGHSH, CDR2 LQKENI. The CDR3 sequence: CASRLDLTSLGTDTQYF. CDR3 nucleotide sequence: TGTGCCAGCCGACTCGATTTGACTAGCTTAGGCACAGATACGCAGTATTTT.